One sample yielded the 21 T cell receptor beta chains listed below, sequenced in a study of blood T cell repertoires in COVID-19. TCRdb keeps only in-frame clones here, not all; method: immunoSEQ multiplex PCR. The sample yields 310,000 or so clones, approximately 86% seen once. The source material was PBMCs or T cells enriched from blood (not recorded which). These receptor sequences come from a woman younger than 35 who had recovered from COVID-19.

The chain employs TRBV7-2 and TRBJ2-2, with a weak D call TRBD1 (5 bases). Germline CDR1 and CDR2: SGHTA and FQGNSA. This CDR3 has 14 residues. V was pared by 5 bases and J by 6 bases, with 13 bases between. The CDR3 bases are TGTGCCAGCAGCCCCGATTGGGGCGCCGGGGAGCTGTTTTTT. Residues: CASSPDWGAGELFF.

This clone was observed a handful of times. The chain joins TRBV27 to TRBJ1-2; D unresolved. The V gene's germline CDR1 is MNHEY and CDR2 SMNVEV (reference sequence). Trimming left V 5 bases short and J 3 bases short, with 16 bases between. This CDR3 has 15 amino acids. The CDR3 loop is CASSPQRYNHYGYTF. For the CDR3, the DNA is TGTGCCAGCAGTCCCCAGCGCTACAACCACTATGGCTACACCTTC.

The chain recombines TRBV29-1 with TRBJ2-3, with D possibly matching TRBD2 (6 bases). V shed 6 bases and J shed 3 bases, with 16 bases lying between them. CDR3 length equals 14 residues. Germline V gives CDR1 SQVTM, CDR2 ANQGSEA. The CDR3 nucleotides read TGCAGCGTGGAGGGAGAAACGGGAACAGATACGCAGTATTTT. This sequence encodes CSVEGETGTDTQYF.

The chain is built from TRBV3-1 (or the pseudogene TRBV3-2) and TRBJ1-5; no clear D gene. The ends were cut back, 0 bases at V and 6 bases at J, with 12 bases in the middle. This CDR3 region has 15 residues. Germline CDR1 reads LGHDT; CDR2 reads YNNKEL (reference sequence). DNA for the CDR3: TGTGCCAGCAGCCAAGATCGAGGATTTGGTCAGCCCCAGCATTTT. Its translation: CASSQDRGFGQPQHF.

V usage is TRBV7-3 and J usage is TRBJ2-1; 10 nucleotides align to TRBD2. CDR1 SGHTA and CDR2 FQGTGA come from the germline V gene. This CDR3 spans 16 amino acids. Trimming removed 5 bases from V and 9 bases from J; junction bases left unmatched: 13. In nucleotides, the CDR3 is TGTGCCAGCAGCCCGGTAGCGGGGGGAGGCGGTGGTGAGCAGTTCTTC. Protein sequence: CASSPVAGGGGGEQFF.

The V and J genes are TRBV4-1 and TRBJ2-2, with TRBD2 identical over 12 bases. The CDR3 has 16 amino acids. V lost 5 bases and J lost 6; bases outside the gene matches: 7. Germline values: CDR1 MGHRA, CDR2 YSYEKL. CDR3 in DNA: TGCGCCAGCAGCTTGTATGGGACTAGCGGGTCCGGGGAGCTGTTTTTT. This gives the protein CASSLYGTSGSGELFF.

In its sample, this clone was seen once. This chain uses TRBV5-8 with TRBJ2-7, with TRBD1 matching over 12 bases. The CDR3 consists of 15 residues. Trimming took 6 bases from V and 2 from J; bases not matched to a gene: 6. CDR1 is SGHTS and CDR2 is YDEGEE in the germline V gene. The CDR3 here is CASNTGTGGPYEQYF. The CDR3 nucleotides read TGTGCCAGCAACACCGGGACAGGGGGCCCCTACGAGCAGTACTTC.

The rearrangement links TRBV15 to TRBJ1-1; no clear D gene. V was shortened by 4 bases and J by 11 bases, with 14 bases between the two germline ends. Germline V gene lookup returns CDR1 LNHNV and CDR2 YYDKDF (reference sequence). CDR3 size: 12 residues. The CDR3 DNA is TGTGCCACCAGCACAGGATGGTGGTCGGCTTTCTTT. It specifies CATSTGWWSAFF.

The chain couples TRBV28 to TRBJ1-4; tentative D call: TRBD1 (6 bases). Looked up from germline, CDR1 is MDHEN and CDR2 is SYDVKM. The CDR3 length is 16 residues. The V end was cut by 6 bases, the J end by 3 bases, with 17 bases between. Here the CDR3 reads CASSRGGQGSNEKLFF. In DNA, the CDR3 is TGTGCCAGCAGCCGGGGGGGGCAGGGTTCTAATGAAAAACTGTTTTTT.

As concerns this clone: The sample contains more than one DNA sequence encoding this CDR3. The V call is TRBV7-2, the J call TRBJ1-1; 7 bases are a match to TRBD1. Germline assignment: CDR1 SGHTA and CDR2 FQGNSA. CDR3 length equals 14 residues. Unmatched junction bases numbered 4, after V lost 6 bases and J lost 0 bases. The CDR3 DNA reads TGTGCCAGCAGTACGACAGGGATGAACACTGAAGCTTTCTTT. It codes for CASSTTGMNTEAFF.

The V call is TRBV20-1, the J call TRBJ2-7; TRBD2 matches at 8 bases. The CDR3 has 13 residues. V shed 3 bases and J 2 bases; nucleotides not matched to a gene: 3. Germline CDR1 is DFQATT and CDR2 is SNEGSKA (reference sequence). CDR3 loop: CSASSGLAYEQYF. The DNA of the CDR3 is TGCAGTGCTAGTTCGGGACTAGCCTACGAGCAGTACTTC.

This chain joins TRBV4-1 and TRBJ2-7; 7 bases align to TRBD1. The germline V gene has CDR1 MGHRA and CDR2 YSYEKL. There are 13 residues in the CDR3. The trim removed 6 bases at V and 7 bases at J, leaving 9 bases unmatched. The CDR3 coding sequence is TGCGCCAGCAGAGGTCAGGGGGTAGGGGAGCAGTACTTC. Protein product: CASRGQGVGEQYF.

The J gene is TRBJ2-5, the V gene TRBV5-1; 7 bases agree with TRBD2. V was clipped by 4 bases and J by 2 bases; unmatched bases: 5. The CDR3 spans 14 residues. In germline, CDR1 is SGHRS, CDR2 YFSETQ. The chain's CDR3 is CASSPTSSQETQYF. The CDR3 DNA sequence: TGCGCCAGCAGCCCGACTAGCTCTCAAGAGACCCAGTACTTC.

The chain recombines TRBV6-5 with TRBJ2-1; D uncertain. The CDR3 loop spans 14 amino acids. The germline CDR1 and CDR2 sequences are MNHEY and SVGAGI. V dropped 2 bases and J dropped 2 bases, with 7 bases sitting between them. DNA for the CDR3: TGTGCCAGCAGTTACACACGCACCTACAATGAGCAGTTCTTC. Translating gives CASSYTRTYNEQFF.

V gene TRBV7-3 combines with J gene TRBJ1-1; D may be TRBD1 (5 bases). The CDR3 runs 14 residues. V was clipped by 2 bases and J by 1 base, with 8 bases between them. Germline V gene sequence: CDR1 SGHTA, CDR2 FQGTGA. The CDR3 nucleotides are TGTGCCAGCAGCTTATCCGGACAGAACACTGAAGCTTTCTTT. It encodes CASSLSGQNTEAFF.

The V gene is TRBV9, the J gene TRBJ1-2; the D is unclear. CDR3 length: 15 residues. CDR1 is SGDLS, CDR2 YYNGEE, per germline. Trimming removed 0 bases at V and 4 bases at J, with 13 bases between. In nucleotides, the CDR3 is TGTGCCAGCAGCGTAGGAGGAGCCGTAGGCTATGGCTACACCTTC. This codes for CASSVGGAVGYGYTF.

This sequence joins TRBV5-8 and TRBJ2-7; a weak D match, TRBD1 (6 bases). Germline assignment: CDR1 SGHTS and CDR2 YDEGEE. Trimming took 1 base from V and 4 from J, leaving 24 bases between them. This CDR3 has 18 amino acids. CDR3 sequence reads: CASSLWGAGAPLPYEQYF. CDR3 sequence (DNA): TGTGCCAGCAGCTTGTGGGGAGCAGGGGCCCCACTTCCTTACGAGCAGTACTTC.

The chain is built from TRBV5-4 and TRBJ2-1; the match to TRBD2 covers 15 bases. The germline CDR1 and CDR2 sequences are SGHNT and YYREEE (reference sequence). This CDR3 region has 16 residues. After removal of 5 bases from V and 9 bases from J, the junction contained 9 bases not matched to a gene. The CDR3 spells CASSIDPGLAGGEQFF. As DNA, the CDR3 is TGTGCCAGCAGTATTGATCCGGGACTAGCGGGGGGTGAGCAGTTCTTC.

The chain has TRBV7-3 and TRBJ2-1; 10 bases are shared with TRBD2. Unmatched junction bases numbered 6, after V lost 1 base and J lost 0 bases. In germline, CDR1 is SGHTA, CDR2 FQGTGA. This CDR3 comprises 18 residues. CDR3 nucleotides: TGTGCCAGCAGCTTAATAGCTAGCGGGGGCCTCTCCTACAATGAGCAGTTCTTC. Protein product: CASSLIASGGLSYNEQFF.

The chain is built from TRBV5-1 and TRBJ2-5; no reliable D call. The CDR3 is made up of 13 amino acids. Trimming took off 2 bases at V and 0 bases at J, with 5 bases between the two ends. Per germline, CDR1 SGHRS and CDR2 YFSETQ. The CDR3 is CASSFQYQETQYF. DNA for the CDR3: TGCGCCAGCAGCTTTCAGTACCAAGAGACCCAGTACTTC.

The CDR3 loop is CASSQDYRTGGEKLFF. CDR3 sequence (DNA): TGTGCCAGCAGCCAAGATTACAGGACAGGGGGCGAAAAACTGTTTTTT. J is TRBJ1-4 and V is TRBV4-2; 11 bases map to TRBD1. The CDR3 contains 16 residues. J gave up 8 bases and V 0 bases, and 5 bases lay outside the gene matches. Germline CDR1 reads LGHNA; CDR2 reads YNFKEQ.